Reported below is one T cell receptor beta chain. There is no known antigen for this receptor. No much larger clone exists at a distance of one base, and base qualities are not known. The sample comes from a study of blood T cell repertoires in COVID-19 (dated by TCRdb to the early 2020s). For the wider study: Samples covering the acute and convalescent phases of COVID-19 were provided by collaborators in the United States, Italy and Spain. Samples were obtained from the ongoing ImmuneRACE study (first 160 participants) and from about 1,300 subjects provided by 6 global collaborators. Sample metadata almost always included a de-identified subject ID, COVID-19 status, age in years and sex. The repertoires were made available in a free public database intended to serve as a resource for research on the immune response to SARS-CoV-2. Where available, HLA class I and class II types were obtained from metadata supplied by the sample provider rather than from assay-based typing. The prospective study material was composed of cDNA or gDNA derived from T cells, B-cell-depleted T cells, or PBMCs. Deeply sampled blood TCRbeta repertoires from subjects exposed to, actively infected with, or recovered from COVID-19 were included in the dataset.

Reading the germline V gene gives CDR1 KGHSH and CDR2 LQKENI. At the junction V is shortened by 6 bases and J by 0 bases, with 12 bases in between. Measured from the cysteine to the phenylalanine, the CDR3 is 14 residues long. The read is trimmed to its CDR3 DNA, 42 bases read in frame from base 1. Samples from volunteer blood donors who had recovered from COVID-19 were contributed by a second Seattle source. Each collaborating institution followed its own protocols to collect whole blood in K2EDTA tubes. For TCRbeta analysis, collaborators shipped samples as frozen whole blood, isolated PBMCs, or DNA extracted from either of those sample types. TCRbeta CDR3 regions were amplified from genomic DNA by means of the immunoSEQ Assay, a bias-controlled multiplex PCR. In the original analysis: Nucleated cell counts per sample were estimated from amplification of reference gene primers within the assay. To quantify the absolute abundance of each unique TCRbeta CDR3 rearrangement, sequence reads were collapsed and filtered. For each sample, productive Simpson clonality was calculated by taking the square root of Simpson's diversity index across productive rearrangements. The table comes from immuneACCESS by way of TCRdb, which keeps in-frame sequences with V and J called. Part of the clones is missing from these tables; in studies checked, under half for an unresolved V gene and the rest for unknown reasons. The V and J calls and clone size come from that table; D and trimming were worked out from the DNA. The sample table shows some 220,000 clones, and roughly 81% are seen once. The ten largest clones add up to approximately 2.6% of the sample.

On the study overall, not on this receptor specifically: The amount of clinical and demographic metadata varied by source and participant and was provided uncurated.

The sequencing input was peripheral blood. The rearranged chain carries TRBV18 and TRBJ2-7, with the D gene not confidently named. The sequence came from a man aged 50 or older who had recovered from COVID-19. The DNA is as follows: TGTGCCAGCTCCCAGGTGGAAAGCTCCTACGAGCAGTACTTC. Its translation reads: CASSQVESSYEQYF.